This T cell receptor (beta chain) derives from a study of early T cells in non-severe SARS-CoV-2 infection. V lost 6 bases and J 9 bases, leaving 12 bases between the germline ends. This CDR3 spans 12 amino acids. Using its own MiXCR run on the 5' RACE reads, TCRdb lists one record per CDR3 protein. Seen here are 35,000 to 45,000 distinct CDR3 sequences, 6% to 8.5% observed once, and the top ten hold more than 20%. This material consisted of whole blood, taken at baseline. This chain connects TRBV12-3 or TRBV12-4 to TRBJ2-1; a possible D gene is TRBD1 (5 bases). This clonotype originated in an adult who was a healthcare worker with PCR-confirmed SARS-CoV-2 infection or an uninfected control (not recorded which). CDR3 DNA: TGTGCCAGCAGACCACAGGTCGGTGAGCAGTTCTTC. As protein: CASRPQVGEQFF.